A selection of T cell receptor beta chains follows, all from one sample in a study of blood T cell repertoires in COVID-19. Produced via immunoSEQ multiplex PCR; TCRdb's table is partial and in-frame only. The sample contains roughly 200,000 clones, about 90% of which appear only once. The sample taken for sequencing was PBMCs or T cells enriched from blood (not recorded which). These receptors were collected from a man aged 30 to 39 who had recovered from COVID-19. Each CDR3 is given with its conserved first and last residue. The D gene is left open where the match is weak. Only part of the rows carry a size: once, few, many, or a class if the clone is expanded.

V	size	J	D	DNA	CDR3
TRBV9	NA	TRBJ2-1	TRBD1	TGTGCCAGCAGCGAGGGACAGGGGGCCTACAATGAGCAGTTCTTC	CASSEGQGAYNEQFF
TRBV28	NA	TRBJ2-7	TRBD2	TGTGCCAGCCAAGCGGGAGGATACGAGCAGTACTTC	CASQAGGYEQYF
TRBV6-2/TRBV6-3	few	TRBJ1-1	NA	TGTGCCAGCAGCCGCAGGAACACTGAAGCTTTCTTT	CASSRRNTEAFF
TRBV7-9	NA	TRBJ2-1	TRBD2	TGTGCCAGCAGCTTAGACCTAGCGGGAGTCGATGAGCAGTTCTTC	CASSLDLAGVDEQFF
TRBV12-3/TRBV12-4	NA	TRBJ1-1	TRBD1	TGTGCCAGCAGCATTGGACAGGGCACTGAAGCTTTCTTT	CASSIGQGTEAFF
TRBV7-8	NA	TRBJ2-1	TRBD2	TGTGCCAGCAGCCCCGTTTCCGGGAGGGCCTACAATGAGCAGTTCTTC	CASSPVSGRAYNEQFF
TRBV4-1	NA	TRBJ1-4	NA	TGCGCCAGCAGCCAAGGTGCGCGGGGTCGTAATGAAAAACTGTTTTTT	CASSQGARGRNEKLFF
TRBV28	NA	TRBJ2-1	NA	TGTGCCAGCAGTTTTAGCCCGGGGATCTACAATGAGCAGTTCTTC	CASSFSPGIYNEQFF
TRBV28	NA	TRBJ1-6	NA	TGTGCCAGCAGTACTCGACGGGATGGGTATAATTCACCCCTCCACTTT	CASSTRRDGYNSPLHF
TRBV14	NA	TRBJ1-2	NA	TGTGCCAGCAGCCCCGGGGTTAACTATGGCTACACCTTC	CASSPGVNYGYTF
TRBV3-1/TRBV3-2	NA	TRBJ2-2	TRBD1	TGTGCCAGCAGCCTCCGGACAGGGGGGGACACCGGGGAGCTGTTTTTT	CASSLRTGGDTGELFF
TRBV21-1	once	TRBJ2-1	NA	TGTGCCAGCAGCAAAACCAGGGGCGAACGGACTAGCGGGAGGGCCGAGGTCCCGAATGAGCAGTTCTTC	CASSKTRGERTSGRAEVPNEQFF
TRBV11-2	NA	TRBJ2-7	TRBD1	TGTGCCAGCAGCTGGGGACAGGGGGCCTTTTACGAGCAGTACTTC	CASSWGQGAFYEQYF
TRBV2	NA	TRBJ2-1	NA	TGTGCCAGTTTTTTTGGAGGGGCCTACAATGAGCAGTTCTTC	CASFFGGAYNEQFF
TRBV9	NA	TRBJ2-2	TRBD2	TGTGCCAGCAGCAGCAGTAGCGGGGGGAACACCGGGGAGCTGTTTTTT	CASSSSSGGNTGELFF
TRBV28	NA	TRBJ2-4	NA	TGTGCCAGCCAACCCTACGGCCGAGGTGCCAAAAACATTCAGTACTTC	CASQPYGRGAKNIQYF
TRBV18	NA	TRBJ1-1	NA	TGTGCCAGCTCACCACCGTGGGATTTTGGTGGGGAGGGTCGGAACACTGAAGCTTTCTTT	CASSPPWDFGGEGRNTEAFF
TRBV19	NA	TRBJ2-1	TRBD2	TGTGCCAGTAGTAGGTCCCCAGCGGGGGGCTTCAATGAGCAGTTCTTC	CASSRSPAGGFNEQFF
TRBV7-9	few	TRBJ2-1	NA	TGTGCCAGCAGCCCTCCCACAAGTAACTACAATGAGCAGTTCTTC	CASSPPTSNYNEQFF
TRBV10-1	NA	TRBJ2-7	NA	TGCGCCAGCAGTGGTGGCAGGGGAATTGGCGAGCAGTACTTC	CASSGGRGIGEQYF
TRBV7-2	NA	TRBJ2-2	NA	TGTGCCAGCAGCTTATGGACAATAACCGGGGAGCTGTTTTTT	CASSLWTITGELFF
TRBV10-3	once	TRBJ1-2	TRBD1	TGTGCCACCAGAGGGGCCGGGACAGGGGGCATCGACTATGGCTACACCTTC	CATRGAGTGGIDYGYTF
TRBV19	few	TRBJ1-2	TRBD1	TGTGCCAGTAGTCCAGGGGGGTCGATTCAAGGCTACACCTTC	CASSPGGSIQGYTF
TRBV5-5	NA	TRBJ2-1	NA	TGTGCCAGCAGCTCTTGGTGGAGTGAGCAGTTCTTC	CASSSWWSEQFF
TRBV4-1	NA	TRBJ2-2	NA	TGCGCCAGCAGAAAGGAGGACACCGGGGAGCTGTTTTTT	CASRKEDTGELFF
TRBV11-2	few	TRBJ2-7	NA	TGTGCCAGCAGCTTAACGCCAGGTGCGGGCTACGAGCAGTACTTC	CASSLTPGAGYEQYF
TRBV6-2/TRBV6-3	once	TRBJ2-7	NA	TGTGCCAGCAGTTACTCGAATGGCCTGGTCAGGGGTGAGCAGTACTTC	CASSYSNGLVRGEQYF
TRBV5-6	once	TRBJ1-1	NA	TGTGCCAGCAGCTGGAGGGGAGACACTGAAGCTTTCTTT	CASSWRGDTEAFF
TRBV12-3/TRBV12-4	NA	TRBJ1-2	NA	TGTGCCAGCAGTTTAGGTTATAGGGCGGGCTTC	CASSLGYRAGF
TRBV9	NA	TRBJ2-1	NA	TGTGCCAGCAGCGTAGCTGAGCGGCCGTCATGGGAGCAGTTCTTC	CASSVAERPSWEQFF
TRBV7-8	NA	TRBJ1-5	NA	TGTGCCAGCAGCTTAGTGCCCACAGGGCGTTTTGGCAATCAGCCCCAGCATTTT	CASSLVPTGRFGNQPQHF
TRBV3-1/TRBV3-2	once	TRBJ2-3	NA	TGTGCCAGCAGCCAAGTACTAGCCGGCACAGATACGCAGTATTTT	CASSQVLAGTDTQYF
TRBV7-2	NA	TRBJ2-7	NA	TGTGCCAGCAGCTTGTCGGTGGCCTACGAGCAGTACTTC	CASSLSVAYEQYF
TRBV6-1	NA	TRBJ1-2	NA	TGTGCCAGCAGTGATCCAGGACTCGCTTATGGCTACACCTTC	CASSDPGLAYGYTF
TRBV19	NA	TRBJ1-1	NA	TGTGCCAGTAGTATAGTAAGCGGGATTGAAGCTTTCTTT	CASSIVSGIEAFF
TRBV4-1	NA	TRBJ2-5	TRBD2	TGCGCCAGCAGCCATCCCCGGGATAGCGGGGTACAAGAGACCCAGTACTTC	CASSHPRDSGVQETQYF
TRBV4-1	NA	TRBJ1-1	NA	TGCGCCAGCAGCCTACCTTCGGGTGAAGCTTTCTTT	CASSLPSGEAFF
TRBV30	NA	TRBJ1-5	TRBD1	TGTGCCTGGAGTGCCGGACAGGGGGGTCAGCCCCAGCATTTT	CAWSAGQGGQPQHF
TRBV24-1	NA	TRBJ1-1	TRBD1	TGTGCCACCAGTGACTCGGACAGGGGGCATGCTTTCTTT	CATSDSDRGHAFF
TRBV6-5	NA	TRBJ1-1	TRBD1	TGTGCCAGCAGTTACTCGGGACAGGGGTTTGGCACTGAAGCTTTCTTT	CASSYSGQGFGTEAFF
TRBV29-1	NA	TRBJ2-3	TRBD2	TGCAGCGTCAGGGGCCTAGCGGGAGTCCCAGATACGCAGTATTTT	CSVRGLAGVPDTQYF
TRBV30	NA	TRBJ1-6	NA	TGTGCCTGGGGTGGGGAGAGGCCCCTCCACTTT	CAWGGERPLHF
TRBV12-3/TRBV12-4	once	TRBJ1-3	NA	TGTGCCAGCAGCTGGACAGACACCATATATTTT	CASSWTDTIYF
TRBV29-1	NA	TRBJ1-1	TRBD1	TGCAGCGTTGATAATTTCGACAGGGCGAACACTGAAGCTTTCTTT	CSVDNFDRANTEAFF
TRBV10-3	few	TRBJ2-5	NA	TGTGCCATCAGTGGGAGGGTAGGGGAGACCCAGTACTTC	CAISGRVGETQYF
TRBV7-9	NA	TRBJ2-1	TRBD2	TGTGCCAGCAGCTTAGTCGGGAGGGATTACAATGAGCAGTTCTTC	CASSLVGRDYNEQFF
TRBV2	NA	TRBJ1-5	TRBD1	TGTGCCAGCAGTCCCCGGACAGGACTGTCCTCCTATATCATCGTCTATGGCAATCAGCCCCAGCATTTT	CASSPRTGLSSYIIVYGNQPQHF
TRBV2	NA	TRBJ1-2	TRBD1	TGTGCCAGCATAGGGAGACAGGGTAGGGTAGATGGCTACACCTTC	CASIGRQGRVDGYTF
TRBV27	NA	TRBJ2-1	NA	TGTGCCAGCAGTTTACTAGGAGCTTACAATGAGCAGTTCTTC	CASSLLGAYNEQFF
TRBV5-4	NA	TRBJ2-1	TRBD1	TGTGCCAGCAGCCAGGGACAGGTGGATGTTTATGAGCAGTTCTTC	CASSQGQVDVYEQFF
TRBV23-1	NA	TRBJ2-6	NA	TGCGTCCTTCAGGGATCCGGGGCCAACGTCCTGACTTTC	CVLQGSGANVLTF
TRBV19	NA	TRBJ2-3	TRBD2	TGTGCCAGTAGTATATCACTAGCGGACACCCTTTCCACAGATACGCAGTATTTT	CASSISLADTLSTDTQYF
TRBV18	NA	TRBJ2-1	TRBD2	TGTGCCAGCTCACACACCCCAGGAGATAGCGGGCCCGCTTACAATGAGCAGTTCTTC	CASSHTPGDSGPAYNEQFF
TRBV7-7	NA	TRBJ1-1	NA	TGTGCCGACTTACCAAAAGGGACAATGAACACTGAAGCTTTCTTT	CADLPKGTMNTEAFF
TRBV14	NA	TRBJ2-3	NA	TGTGCCAGCAGCCAAGATGAGGCAGATACGCAGTATTTT	CASSQDEADTQYF